The clone carrying this T cell receptor (beta chain) has more than one count but fewer than ten. The data were taken from a study of blood T cells in healthy people across ages. Trimming left V 2 bases short and J 4 bases short, with 14 bases between. The CDR3 sequence is 17 residues long. Per the germline V gene, CDR1 is KGHDR and CDR2 is SFDVKD. A second PCR, run for roughly 7 to 11 cycles, used a sample-barcoded 5' primer plus a J-beta primer mix. Sequencing of every sample gave 3 million or more CDR3-containing paired-end reads. One entry per CDR3 protein results from TCRdb running MiXCR on the 5' RACE reads. Of hundreds of thousands of distinct CDR3 sequences listed, more than 35% are singletons.

Input material: blood. The gene calls are TRBV24-1 and TRBJ2-6, with D unresolved. This receptor was taken from a man at least 80 years old in good health. Here the CDR3 DNA reads TGTGCCACCAGTGATTCAGTGGCCAGCTCAGGGGCCAACGTCCTGACTTTC. Encoded protein: CATSDSVASSGANVLTF.